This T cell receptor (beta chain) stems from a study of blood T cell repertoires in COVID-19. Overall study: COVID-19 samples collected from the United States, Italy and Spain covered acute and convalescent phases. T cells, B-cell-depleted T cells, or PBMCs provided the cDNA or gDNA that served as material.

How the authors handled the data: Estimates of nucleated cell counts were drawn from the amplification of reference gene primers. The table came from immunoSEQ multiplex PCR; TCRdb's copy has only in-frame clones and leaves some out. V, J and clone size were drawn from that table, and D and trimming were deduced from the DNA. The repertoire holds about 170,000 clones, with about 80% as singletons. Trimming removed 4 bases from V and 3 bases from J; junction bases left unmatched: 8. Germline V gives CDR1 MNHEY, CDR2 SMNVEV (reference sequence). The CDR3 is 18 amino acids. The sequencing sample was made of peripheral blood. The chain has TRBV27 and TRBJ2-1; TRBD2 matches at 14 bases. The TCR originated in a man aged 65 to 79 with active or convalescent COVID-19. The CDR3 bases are TGTGCCAGCAGTTCCCGACTAGCGGGGGGGGCCCTCTACAATGAGCAGTTCTTC. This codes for CASSSRLAGGALYNEQFF.